Shown below are 23 T cell receptor beta chains from a single sample sequenced in a study of PD-1 blockade in classical Hodgkin lymphoma. In every patient, relapse followed autologous stem cell transplantation, while exposure to brentuximab vedotin differed. Generated by immunoSEQ multiplex PCR, the TCRdb table keeps only in-frame clones and is missing some. Of 70,000 to 80,000 clones in the sample, under 95% were seen once. Sequencing used peripheral blood mononuclear cells (PBMCs), obtained at baseline. Every receptor here comes from a human donor with classical Hodgkin lymphoma.

A single count supports this clone. V gene TRBV6-5 combines with J gene TRBJ2-7; TRBD1 agrees at 8 bases. The CDR3 contains 14 residues. CDR1 MNHEY and CDR2 SVGAGI come from the germline V gene. The V gene end was trimmed by 4 bases and the J gene end by 2 bases; junction bases not matched to a gene: 4. CDR3 DNA: TGTGCCAGCAGTTTACAGGGGGTAACCTACGAGCAGTACTTC. It yields the protein CASSLQGVTYEQYF.

The chain combines TRBV7-7 with TRBJ2-2; D not resolved. There are 15 residues in the CDR3. Trimming removed 5 bases at V and 8 bases at J, with 18 bases between. Germline CDR1 and CDR2: SSHAT and FNYEAQ (reference sequence). In DNA, the CDR3 is TGTGCCAGCAGCCCCCGGTTCGATGTCGCAGGGGAGCTGTTTTTT. This gives the protein CASSPRFDVAGELFF.

V gene TRBV27 combines with J gene TRBJ1-2; 9 nucleotides match TRBD1. Losses at the gene ends were 8 bases for V and 0 bases for J; bases not matched to a gene: 16. Germline V gene lookup returns CDR1 MNHEY and CDR2 SMNVEV (reference sequence). This CDR3 comprises 18 residues. CDR3 protein: CASSYIRRDREPNYGYTF. The CDR3 DNA reads as TGTGCCAGCTCCTACATTCGAAGGGACAGGGAACCTAACTATGGCTACACCTTC.

The chain couples TRBV7-3 to TRBJ2-5, with 8 bases aligning to TRBD1. CDR1 and CDR2 from the germline V gene are SGHTA and FQGTGA. V shed 4 bases, J shed 4 bases, and the junction held 11 bases outside the gene matches. This CDR3 has 16 amino acids. The CDR3 DNA follows: TGTGCCAGCAGCTCCAGGGGGCAATCGAGGGGAGAGACCCAGTACTTC. This encodes CASSSRGQSRGETQYF. The full variable domain, its missing parts supplied by reference TRBV7-3 and TRBJ2-5, is GAGVSQTPSNKVTEKGKYVELRCDPISGHTALYWYRQSLGQGPEFLIYFQGTGAADDSGLPNDRFFAVRPEGSVSTLKIQRTERGDSAVYLCASSSRGQSRGETQYFGPGTRLLVL.

The chain joins TRBV5-6 to TRBJ2-7, with 7 nucleotides matching TRBD2. The CDR3 length is 15 residues. CDR1 and CDR2 (germline): SGHDT, YYEEEE. Trimming took 2 bases from V and 6 from J; bases not matched to a gene: 11. The CDR3, as DNA: TGTGCCAGCAGCTTAGAATCCCTCGCGGGAGCCGAGCAGTACTTC. As protein: CASSLESLAGAEQYF.

V gene TRBV4-3 combines with J gene TRBJ1-2, with D tentatively TRBD1 (6 bases). Trimming left V 0 bases short and J 8 bases short, with 13 bases between. This CDR3 region has 14 residues. CDR1 and CDR2 from the germline V gene are LGHNA and YSLEER. In DNA form, the CDR3 reads TGCGCCAGCAGCCAAGATGAGGGGGACCCCGGCTACACCTTC. This gives the protein CASSQDEGDPGYTF.

The chain uses TRBV7-6 and TRBJ1-1; D ambiguous. The CDR3 covers 15 residues. Trimming left V 5 bases short and J 0 bases short, with 13 bases between. Germline values: CDR1 SGHVS, CDR2 FNYEAQ. CDR3 DNA: TGTGCCAGCAGCGCCCGGGCGTCTATGAACACTGAAGCTTTCTTT. Translation gives CASSARASMNTEAFF. Full variable domain (rest looked up from reference TRBV7-6 and TRBJ1-1): GAGVSQSPRYKVTKRGQDVALRCDPISGHVSLYWYRQALGQGPEFLTYFNYEAQQDKSGLPNDRFSAERPEGSISTLTIQRTEQRDSAMYRCASSARASMNTEAFFGQGTRLTVV.

The CDR3 region has the DNA TGTGCCAGCAGTTTCGGCCAGGGGAACACTGAAGCTTTCTTT. Translated, it gives CASSFGQGNTEAFF. The rearrangement links TRBV27 to TRBJ1-1; D might be TRBD1 (5 bases). The CDR3 is 14 amino acids. In germline, CDR1 is MNHEY, CDR2 SMNVEV (reference sequence). Trimming took off 3 bases at V and 1 base at J, with 9 bases between the two ends.

The chain uses TRBV10-3 and TRBJ1-2, with 9 bases aligning to TRBD1. This CDR3 has 15 amino acids. V was clipped by 6 bases and J by 5 bases; unmatched bases: 10. Germline CDR1 reads ENHRY; CDR2 reads SYGVKD. CDR3 protein: CAIRPRDRADYGYTF. CDR3 DNA sequence: TGTGCCATCAGACCCCGGGACAGGGCCGATTATGGCTACACCTTC.

CDR3 amino acids: CASSDGQGNTEAFF. CDR3 coding DNA: TGTGCCAGCAGTGATGGGCAGGGGAACACTGAAGCTTTCTTT. The rearrangement links TRBV25-1 to TRBJ1-1; D possibly corresponds to TRBD1 (5 bases). The CDR3 loop spans 14 amino acids. Germline CDR1 reads MGHDK; CDR2 reads SYGVNS. Trimming removed 3 bases at V and 1 base at J, with 9 bases between.

The chain links TRBV15 to TRBJ2-2, with a tentative D call TRBD2 (6 bases). Germline lookup yields CDR1 LNHNV and CDR2 YYDKDF (reference sequence). Trimming took off 0 bases at V and 0 bases at J, with 14 bases between the two ends. The length of the CDR3 is 18 residues. The DNA of the CDR3 is TGTGCCACCAGCAGAGACCCAGGGAGGCTAACGAACACCGGGGAGCTGTTTTTT. Its translation: CATSRDPGRLTNTGELFF.

The chain carries TRBV18 and TRBJ2-5; maybe TRBD1 (5 bases). Trimming took off 2 bases at V and 5 bases at J, with 12 bases between the two ends. Per germline, CDR1 KGHSH and CDR2 LQKENI. The CDR3 runs 14 residues. The CDR3 DNA reads as TGTGCCAGCTCACCATCGGCAGGGCAGGAGACCCAGTACTTC. Its translation is CASSPSAGQETQYF.

The V gene is TRBV5-1, the J gene TRBJ1-5, with D uncertain. The CDR3 loop spans 14 amino acids. Trimming removed 1 base from V and 6 bases from J, with 11 bases in between. Germline V lookup: CDR1 SGHRS, CDR2 YFSETQ. CDR3 in DNA: TGCGCCAGCAGCTTGTCCGGCCTCAGTCAGCCCCAGCATTTT. It translates to CASSLSGLSQPQHF.

The chain links TRBV18 to TRBJ1-2; no definite D call. This CDR3 region has 14 residues. Between the trimmed V and J ends, which lost 3 bases and 2 bases, there was a span of 10 bases. Germline CDR1 reads KGHSH; CDR2 reads LQKENI. The CDR3 reads CASSPDQNNYGYTF. The CDR3 nucleotides are TGTGCCAGCTCACCCGATCAGAACAACTATGGCTACACCTTC.

This clone showed up just once. The chain's CDR3 is CASSLGTTSTDTQYF. The CDR3 DNA reads TGTGCCAGCAGCTTGGGGACTACCAGCACAGATACGCAGTATTTT. V is TRBV5-4 and J is TRBJ2-3, with D possibly TRBD2 on 6 matching bases. Germline V lookup: CDR1 SGHNT, CDR2 YYREEE (reference sequence). The CDR3 is 15 amino acids. V dropped 0 bases and J dropped 0 bases, with 8 bases sitting between them.

The table lists this clone with a count of one. The chain uses TRBV2 and TRBJ2-3; a possible D gene is TRBD1 (5 bases). This CDR3 has 16 residues. CDR1 SNHLY and CDR2 FYNNEI come from the germline V gene. V gave up 2 bases and J gave up 7 bases, with 19 bases separating them. The CDR3: CASSEWGGDPPNTQYF. The CDR3 region has the DNA TGTGCCAGCAGTGAATGGGGCGGAGACCCACCTAATACGCAGTATTTT.

The chain has TRBV5-1 and TRBJ2-4; 8 bases map to TRBD1. J lost 6 bases, V lost 1 base, and 6 bases had no gene match. The CDR3 loop spans 15 amino acids. Per germline, CDR1 SGHRS and CDR2 YFSETQ. This CDR3 is CASSLMQGAGNIQYF. The CDR3 DNA sequence: TGCGCCAGCAGCTTGATGCAGGGGGCGGGAAACATTCAGTACTTC. The full variable domain, its missing parts supplied by reference TRBV5-1 and TRBJ2-4, is KAGVTQTPRYLIKTRGQQVTLSCSPISGHRSVSWYQQTPGQGLQFLFEYFSETQRNKGNFPGRFSGRQFSNSRSEMNVSTLELGDSALYLCASSLMQGAGNIQYFGAGTRLSVL.

This clone was recorded once. The chain is built from TRBV18 and TRBJ1-4, with D possibly matching TRBD1 (6 bases). In germline, CDR1 is KGHSH, CDR2 LQKENI. The CDR3 is 14 residues long. V lost 1 base to trimming and J lost 6 bases, with 9 bases between them. The CDR3 sequence: CASSPREGDEKLFF. As DNA, the CDR3 is TGTGCCAGCTCACCACGAGAGGGGGATGAAAAACTGTTTTTT.

The chain recombines TRBV7-9 with TRBJ2-5, with D possibly TRBD2 on 6 matching bases. The CDR3 extends over 15 amino acids. Trimming cost V 1 base and J 2 bases, with 11 bases left between them. Germline V gene data show CDR1 as SEHNR and CDR2 as FQNEAQ (reference sequence). This chain's CDR3 is CASSLGTIRQETQYF. CDR3 coding DNA: TGTGCCAGCAGCTTAGGGACTATCCGACAAGAGACCCAGTACTTC.

The J gene is TRBJ2-2, the V gene TRBV5-1, with D tentatively TRBD2 (5 bases). In germline, CDR1 is SGHRS, CDR2 YFSETQ. The V end lost 0 bases, the J end lost 6 bases, and 6 bases lay between the germline ends. The CDR3 sequence is 13 residues long. The CDR3 coding sequence is TGCGCCAGCAGCTTGGGAGGGTCCGGGGAGCTGTTTTTT. This gives the protein CASSLGGSGELFF.

This rearrangement joins TRBV19 to TRBJ2-1; 7 positions agree with TRBD2. V lost 5 bases to trimming and J lost 1 base; unmatched junction nucleotides: 11. The CDR3 is 17 amino acids. From germline, CDR1 is LNHDA and CDR2 SQIVND (reference sequence). CDR3 sequence reads: CASSPDTLAKSYNEQFF. In DNA, the CDR3 is TGTGCCAGTAGTCCCGACACACTAGCGAAGTCCTACAATGAGCAGTTCTTC.

This chain links TRBV19 with TRBJ2-1; D remains unclear. The V and J ends lost 5 bases and 6 bases respectively, with 14 bases between them. Germline V gene data show CDR1 as LNHDA and CDR2 as SQIVND (reference sequence). This CDR3 spans 14 amino acids. The CDR3 DNA reads as TGTGCCAGTAGTTGGTTACCTCTGGGCAATGAGCAGTTCTTC. Protein product: CASSWLPLGNEQFF.

The chain employs TRBV7-9 and TRBJ2-3; maybe TRBD2 (5 bases). This CDR3 contains 17 residues. Germline lookup yields CDR1 SEHNR and CDR2 FQNEAQ (reference sequence). Trimming removed 4 bases at V and 2 bases at J, with 19 bases between. DNA of the CDR3: TGTGCCAGCAGCTCGAGGGCTGGCACGACCTCCACAGATACGCAGTATTTT. Amino acids: CASSSRAGTTSTDTQYF. Based on the CDR3 plus reference TRBV7-9 and TRBJ2-3, the full variable domain is DTGVSQNPRHKITKRGQNVTFRCDPISEHNRLYWYRQTLGQGPEFLTYFQNEAQLEKSRLLSDRFSAERPKGSFSTLEIQRTEQGDSAMYLCASSSRAGTTSTDTQYFGPGTRLTVL.